The 32 T cell receptor beta chains below all came from one sample that was sequenced in a study of Graves' ophthalmopathy and Graves' hyperthyroidism. Amplified TCR beta CDR3 regions were obtained using RNA transcripts as template. HTBI primers served in a first-round RT-PCR, which a second-round multiplex PCR followed. MiXCR, run by TCRdb on the multiplex PCR reads, gives a single entry per CDR3 protein. The data show over a million distinct CDR3 sequences, approximately 35% seen once. The specimen sequenced was peripheral blood or thyroid tissue (not recorded which). These receptors were collected from an adult man with Graves' hyperthyroidism.

The chain recombines TRBV27 with TRBJ2-7; 11 bases are a match to TRBD2. CDR3 length equals 16 residues. Per germline, CDR1 MNHEY and CDR2 SMNVEV (reference sequence). The trim removed 5 bases at V and 1 base at J, leaving 7 bases unmatched. CDR3: CASSPRTSGRSYEQYF. CDR3 coding DNA: TGTGCCAGCAGTCCCCGAACTAGCGGGAGATCCTACGAGCAGTACTTC.

This clonotype was counted a few times. The gene calls are TRBV5-1 and TRBJ2-5; 7 bases map to TRBD1. CDR1 is SGHRS, CDR2 YFSETQ, per germline. Losses at the gene ends were 6 bases for V and 1 base for J; bases not matched to a gene: 6. This CDR3 region has 14 residues. Written as DNA, the CDR3 is TGCGCCAGCAACGTAAGGGACAGCCAAGAGACCCAGTACTTC. Translating gives CASNVRDSQETQYF.

The J gene is TRBJ2-5, the V gene TRBV30, with TRBD1 as a possible D gene (5 bases). V lost 3 bases to trimming and J lost 0 bases, with 11 bases between them. CDR1 is GTSNPN, CDR2 SVGIG, per germline (reference sequence). There are 14 residues in the CDR3. DNA for the CDR3: TGTGCCTGGAGGGGGCCCTCGTACCAAGAGACCCAGTACTTC. Encoded protein: CAWRGPSYQETQYF. The variable domain in full, completed from reference TRBV30 and TRBJ2-5, reads SQTIHQWPATLVQPVGSPLSLECTVEGTSNPNLYWYRQAAGRGLQLLFYSVGIGQISSEVPQNLSASRPQDRQFILSSKKLLLSDSGFYLCAWRGPSYQETQYFGPGTRLLVL.

CDR3 amino acids: CASRPSRGVVEKLFF. The CDR3 coding sequence is TGTGCCAGCAGACCTTCCCGCGGGGTGGTGGAAAAACTGTTTTTT. The chain carries TRBV27 and TRBJ1-4; D call uncertain. CDR3 length equals 15 residues. V lost 6 bases and J lost 8, with 19 bases in between. Germline CDR1 MNHEY, CDR2 SMNVEV (reference sequence).

The J gene is TRBJ2-4, the V gene TRBV9; 11 bases agree with TRBD2. Germline V gene sequence: CDR1 SGDLS, CDR2 YYNGEE. This CDR3 is built from 21 residues. With V trimmed by 4 bases and J by 0 bases, 18 bases remained unmatched. The CDR3 protein is CASSLRNPGTSGVLAKNIQYF. CDR3 coding DNA: TGTGCCAGCAGCTTGCGCAATCCCGGGACTAGCGGTGTTCTAGCCAAAAACATTCAGTACTTC.

Note on this clonotype: An end of the junction does not agree with germline; a read error may underlie this. The chain's CDR3 is CASSSAQGGHSYEQYF. CDR3 nucleotides: TGTGCCAGCAGTTCGGCGCAGGGAGGTCATTCCTACGAGCAGTACTTC. The gene calls are TRBV24-1 and TRBJ2-7; TRBD2 is a possible D gene (6 bases). The CDR3 has 16 residues. Germline CDR1 is KGHDR and CDR2 is SFDVKD.

This clonotype was counted once. J is TRBJ2-5 and V is TRBV5-1; D ambiguous. The CDR3 totals 14 residues. The ends were cut back, 0 bases at V and 4 bases at J, with 10 bases in the middle. Looked up from germline, CDR1 is SGHRS and CDR2 is YFSETQ. The CDR3 region has the DNA TGCGCCAGCAGCTTGGTTCCGGGCCCAGAGACCCAGTACTTC. Translated, it gives CASSLVPGPETQYF.

Only a few counts were recorded for this clonotype. The chain is built from TRBV25-1 and TRBJ2-1; D is unresolved. Germline CDR1 MGHDK, CDR2 SYGVNS. Trimming stripped 2 bases from V and 1 base from J, with 6 bases between. This CDR3 has 14 residues. CDR3 loop: CASSEGPSYNEQFF. The CDR3 nucleotides read TGTGCCAGCAGTGAAGGGCCGTCCTACAATGAGCAGTTCTTC.

This clonotype came up a few times. The chain links TRBV7-8 to TRBJ2-7; a possible D gene is TRBD2 (5 bases). This CDR3 is 14 amino acids long. Trimming removed 7 bases at V and 0 bases at J, with 13 bases between. Germline lookup yields CDR1 SGHVS and CDR2 FQNEAQ. The DNA of the CDR3 is TGTGCCAGCACCGGACTTTCCTTCTCCTACGAGCAGTACTTC. Amino acid sequence: CASTGLSFSYEQYF.

The gene calls are TRBV15 and TRBJ1-5; maybe TRBD1 (5 bases). Trimming took off 3 bases at V and 6 bases at J, with 6 bases between the two ends. CDR3 length equals 12 residues. Germline V CDR1 and CDR2: LNHNV, YYDKDF (reference sequence). CDR3 protein: CATSRGGQPQHF. The CDR3, as DNA: TGTGCCACCAGCAGGGGGGGTCAGCCCCAGCATTTT.

Ten or more counts support this clonotype. V usage is TRBV7-8 and J usage is TRBJ2-7; D uncertain. The CDR3 runs to 15 residues. CDR1 is SGHVS and CDR2 is FQNEAQ in the germline V gene. Trimming took 5 bases from V and 0 from J, leaving 14 bases between them. The CDR3 bases are TGTGCCAGCAGCGTTAGACTCCTTAGCTCCTACGAGCAGTACTTC. Its protein is CASSVRLLSSYEQYF.

The chain combines TRBV6-6 with TRBJ2-5; D remains ambiguous. The CDR3 is 14 amino acids. V was clipped by 0 bases and J by 5 bases, with 10 bases between them. Germline lookup yields CDR1 MNHNY and CDR2 SVGAGI (reference sequence). Here the CDR3 reads CASSYSKDVETQYF. CDR3 nucleotides: TGTGCCAGCAGTTACTCGAAGGATGTCGAGACCCAGTACTTC.

This clonotype was observed at least ten times. The chain joins TRBV2 to TRBJ1-6, with 8 bases that match TRBD1. The CDR3 extends over 13 amino acids. Germline CDR1 is SNHLY and CDR2 is FYNNEI. With V trimmed by 11 bases and J by 8 bases, 8 bases remained unmatched. The CDR3 loop is CAGRDRMDSPLHF. The CDR3 DNA reads as TGTGCCGGGCGGGACAGGATGGATTCACCCCTCCACTTT. Full variable domain (remainder filled in from reference TRBV2 and TRBJ1-6): EPEVTQTPSHQVTQMGQEVILRCVPISNHLYFYWYRQILGQKVEFLVSFYNNEISEKSEIFDDQFSVERPDGSNFTLKIRSTKLEDSAMYFCAGRDRMDSPLHFGNGTRLTVT.

As for this clonotype: One base away lies a much larger clone, so this may be a sequencing read error. The chain couples TRBV7-9 to TRBJ1-1, with D tentatively TRBD1 (6 bases). Germline CDR1 reads SEHNR; CDR2 reads FQNEAQ (reference sequence). Deletions cut 2 bases from V and 0 bases from J, with 13 bases between. The length of the CDR3 is 16 residues. The CDR3 nucleotides are TGTGCCAGCAGCTTAAGGGGGGGGCTCATGAACACTGAAGCTTTCTTT. Its translation: CASSLRGGLMNTEAFF.

The J gene is TRBJ2-2, the V gene TRBV15; D is unclear. Germline loops: CDR1 LNHNV, CDR2 YYDKDF (reference sequence). The V gene lost 3 bases and the J gene lost 9 bases, with 8 bases spanning the gap. CDR3 length: 12 amino acids. CDR3 sequence: CATSSDRRELFF. DNA of the CDR3: TGTGCCACCAGCAGTGACCGGAGGGAGCTGTTTTTT.

This clonotype was seen only a few times. The CDR3 here is CASSLLVIGNQPQHF. CDR3 bases: TGTGCCAGCAGTTTACTGGTAATTGGCAATCAGCCCCAGCATTTT. The chain is built from TRBV28 and TRBJ1-5; D gene ambiguous. V shed 2 bases and J shed 2 bases, with 10 bases lying between them. Germline lookup yields CDR1 MDHEN and CDR2 SYDVKM. CDR3 length: 15 amino acids. Looking up the rest from reference TRBV28 and TRBJ1-5 gives the full variable domain: DVKVTQSSRYLVKRTGEKVFLECVQDMDHENMFWYRQDPGLGLRLIYFSYDVKMKEKGDIPEGYSVSREKKERFSLILESASTNQTSMYLCASSLLVIGNQPQHFGDGTRLSIL.

The chain couples TRBV7-2 to TRBJ2-2; 14 nucleotides agree with TRBD2. The CDR3 runs to 19 residues. The ends lost 4 bases at V and 4 bases at J; junction bases unmatched: 11. The germline V gene has CDR1 SGHTA and CDR2 FQGNSA. CDR3 in DNA: TGTGCCAGCAGCTCACGACCTCGGACTAGCGGGAGGTCCACCGGGGAGCTGTTTTTT. It yields the protein CASSSRPRTSGRSTGELFF.

This clonotype was recorded a few times. An end of the junction differs from the germline gene, which may be a read error. The chain combines TRBV7-9 with TRBJ1-6, with TRBD1 as a possible D gene (5 bases). CDR3 length equals 16 residues. Germline loops: CDR1 SEHNR, CDR2 FQNEAQ (reference sequence). The CDR3 bases are TGCGCCAGCAGCCAAGAGTCAGGGCCCTATAATTCACCCCTCCACTTT. This translates into CASSQESGPYNSPLHF.

The gene calls are TRBV24-1 and TRBJ2-7, with D perhaps given as TRBD1 or TRBD2 (5 bases each). The germline V gene has CDR1 KGHDR and CDR2 SFDVKD. Trimming cost V 7 bases and J 5 bases, with 17 bases left between them. The CDR3 contains 14 residues. Here the CDR3 DNA reads TGTGCCACCAGGGGGACCGCCTCGGGTGACGAGCAGTACTTC. Residues: CATRGTASGDEQYF.

This chain joins TRBV5-1 and TRBJ2-5, with D uncertain. The germline V and J ends were trimmed by 0 bases and 0 bases, with 6 bases remaining between them. The length of the CDR3 is 14 residues. Looked up from germline, CDR1 is SGHRS and CDR2 is YFSETQ. This chain's CDR3 is CASSLAGDQETQYF. Here the CDR3 DNA reads TGCGCCAGCAGCTTGGCTGGGGACCAAGAGACCCAGTACTTC. The full variable domain, its missing parts supplied by reference TRBV5-1 and TRBJ2-5, is KAGVTQTPRYLIKTRGQQVTLSCSPISGHRSVSWYQQTPGQGLQFLFEYFSETQRNKGNFPGRFSGRQFSNSRSEMNVSTLELGDSALYLCASSLAGDQETQYFGPGTRLLVL.

This clonotype was recorded a few times. The chain combines TRBV5-8 with TRBJ2-7; D uncertain. Germline V CDR1 and CDR2: SGHTS, YDEGEE. The CDR3 extends over 15 amino acids. Deletions cut 0 bases from V and 2 bases from J, with 12 bases between. The CDR3 spells CASSLASEPAYEQYF. The CDR3 DNA reads as TGTGCCAGCAGCTTGGCGTCCGAGCCAGCCTACGAGCAGTACTTC.

This clonotype was detected only a few times. The V call is TRBV6-5, the J call TRBJ1-6; no definite D call. The germline V and J ends were trimmed by 1 base and 0 bases, with 10 bases remaining between them. The germline CDR1 and CDR2 sequences are MNHEY and SVGAGI. The CDR3 length is 17 residues. The CDR3 DNA follows: TGTGCCAGCAGTTACTTAGACCGGAGCTCCTATAATTCACCCCTCCACTTT. Its protein is CASSYLDRSSYNSPLHF.

The sample holds many counts of this clonotype. The chain uses TRBV9 and TRBJ1-5; unclear D gene. Germline V gene lookup returns CDR1 SGDLS and CDR2 YYNGEE. Trimming stripped 4 bases from V and 6 bases from J, with 17 bases between. The CDR3 runs 15 residues. CDR3 sequence (DNA): TGTGCCAGCAGCACTTCCGGGGATACGCGTCAGCCCCAGCATTTT. It yields the protein CASSTSGDTRQPQHF.

This clonotype was recorded many times. This rearrangement joins TRBV29-1 to TRBJ2-7; TRBD1 matches at 12 bases. Germline-derived CDR1 and CDR2 are SQVTM and ANQGSEA. The CDR3 spans 14 residues. Unmatched junction bases numbered 6, after V lost 3 bases and J lost 6 bases. CDR3 coding DNA: TGCAGCGTTGATCCGGGACAGGGGGCCGGCGAGCAGTACTTC. Its protein is CSVDPGQGAGEQYF.

This clonotype was picked up a small number of times. V usage is TRBV5-1 and J usage is TRBJ2-5; D ambiguous. This CDR3 has 13 amino acids. Trimming left V 0 bases short and J 4 bases short, with 7 bases between. Germline V CDR1 and CDR2: SGHRS, YFSETQ. CDR3 loop: CASSLDLLETQYF. CDR3 DNA: TGCGCCAGCAGCTTGGATCTCCTAGAGACCCAGTACTTC. Supplemented by reference TRBV5-1 and TRBJ2-5, the full variable domain reads KAGVTQTPRYLIKTRGQQVTLSCSPISGHRSVSWYQQTPGQGLQFLFEYFSETQRNKGNFPGRFSGRQFSNSRSEMNVSTLELGDSALYLCASSLDLLETQYFGPGTRLLVL.

This clonotype was seen ten or more times. The chain links TRBV11-2 to TRBJ2-5; 12 bases are shared with TRBD1. CDR3 size: 19 residues. Losses at the gene ends were 5 bases for V and 3 bases for J; bases not matched to a gene: 16. Per germline, CDR1 SGHAT and CDR2 FQNNGV. The DNA for the CDR3 is TGTGCCAGCAGCGCCCGGGTCGGGACAGGGGGCCACCGGGAAGAGACCCAGTACTTC. Protein sequence: CASSARVGTGGHREETQYF.

This clonotype showed up many times. This chain uses TRBV7-2 with TRBJ1-6; 7 positions agree with TRBD1. Trimming removed 5 bases from V and 5 bases from J; junction bases left unmatched: 12. The germline V gene encodes CDR1 SGHTA and CDR2 FQGNSA. The CDR3 is made up of 17 amino acids. CDR3 sequence: CASSAQGGPRNNSPLHF. The CDR3 DNA follows: TGTGCCAGCAGCGCCCAGGGGGGGCCGAGAAATAATTCACCCCTCCACTTT.

This clonotype came up a few times. This sequence joins TRBV19 and TRBJ1-4; D ambiguous. V dropped 5 bases and J dropped 8 bases, with 9 bases sitting between them. The length of the CDR3 is 12 residues. Germline values: CDR1 LNHDA, CDR2 SQIVND (reference sequence). The CDR3 sequence: CASSLRSEKLFF. The CDR3 DNA is TGTGCCAGTAGTCTGCGCTCGGAAAAACTGTTTTTT.

This clonotype was observed at least ten times. This chain joins TRBV25-1 and TRBJ1-5, with D hard to call. The CDR3 runs 14 residues. V was pared by 3 bases and J by 3 bases, with 9 bases between. CDR1 and CDR2 from the germline V gene are MGHDK and SYGVNS. CDR3 region: CASSDTPFNQPQHF. The CDR3 bases are TGTGCCAGCAGTGACACACCTTTCAATCAGCCCCAGCATTTT.

Turning to this clonotype: A much larger clone sits a single nucleotide away, making a read error possible. The CDR3 DNA reads as TGTGCCAGCAGTGAAGATAACAGCAATCAGCCCCAGCATTTT. This gives the protein CASSEDNSNQPQHF. The chain joins TRBV2 to TRBJ1-5; D gene uncertain. From germline, CDR1 is SNHLY and CDR2 FYNNEI. With 1 base removed from V and 1 base from J, the gap between germline ends came to 5 bases. The CDR3 loop spans 14 amino acids.

This clonotype was recorded once. A much larger clone differs from this one at a single base, so this may be a read error. The chain is built from TRBV7-9 and TRBJ1-1; 7 positions agree with TRBD1. Germline loops: CDR1 SEHNR, CDR2 FQNEAQ (reference sequence). This CDR3 has 14 amino acids. The CDR3 loop is CASSSRQGGTETFF. The CDR3, as DNA: TGTGCCAGCAGCTCCCGGCAAGGGGGCACTGAAACTTTCTTT.

This clonotype was found many times. The V call is TRBV11-2, the J call TRBJ1-6; D is ambiguous. The CDR3 loop spans 14 amino acids. Germline V lookup: CDR1 SGHAT, CDR2 FQNNGV. V shed 4 bases and J shed 13 bases, with 17 bases lying between them. The CDR3 spells CASSSTSEARPLHF. The CDR3 region has the DNA TGTGCCAGCAGCTCCACAAGCGAAGCTAGGCCCCTCCACTTT. Using reference TRBV11-2 and TRBJ1-6 for the parts outside the CDR3, the full variable domain is EAGVAQSPRYKIIEKRQSVAFWCNPISGHATLYWYQQILGQGPKLLIQFQNNGVVDDSQLPKDRFSAERLKGVDSTLKIQPAKLEDSAVYLCASSSTSEARPLHFGNGTRLTVT.